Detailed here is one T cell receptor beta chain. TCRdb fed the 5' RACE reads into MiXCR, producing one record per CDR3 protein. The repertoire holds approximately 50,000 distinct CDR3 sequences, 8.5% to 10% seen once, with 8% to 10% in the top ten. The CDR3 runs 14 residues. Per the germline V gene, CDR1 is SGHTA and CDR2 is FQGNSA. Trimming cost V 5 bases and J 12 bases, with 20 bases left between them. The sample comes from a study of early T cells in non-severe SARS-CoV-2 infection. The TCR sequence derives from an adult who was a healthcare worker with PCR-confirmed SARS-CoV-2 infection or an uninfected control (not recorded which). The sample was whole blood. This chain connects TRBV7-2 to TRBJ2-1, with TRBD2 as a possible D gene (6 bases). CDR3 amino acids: CASSARLEGITQFF. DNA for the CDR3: TGTGCCAGCAGCGCCCGACTAGAAGGGATAACGCAGTTCTTC.